Detailed here is one TCR beta chain. Its antigen is not known. A second roughly 6 to 12 cycle PCR used barcoded and J-beta primers. Via MiXCR, TCRdb re-called the 5' RACE reads, giving one row per CDR3 protein. The table records fewer than 2 million distinct CDR3 sequences, 35% to 50% of them present only once. J was trimmed by 11 bases and V by 3 bases; bases with no gene match: 14. This CDR3 has 15 amino acids. CDR1 is SGHRS and CDR2 is YFSETQ in the germline V gene. These data originate in a study of blood T cells in healthy people across ages. Study results and caveats: Estimates drawn from one million T cells were deemed to understate diversity. Measured against age, TCR beta diversity per million T cells decreased in a roughly linear manner.

In terms of origin and age, donors were healthy Caucasian individuals from Russia aged about 6 to 100. This clonotype was obtained from a human donor in good health. Sequenced material: blood. The chain combines TRBV5-1 with TRBJ2-5, with 9 positions matching TRBD1. DNA for the CDR3: TGCGCCAGCAGCTGGGACAGGGCCGGTCTAAATGAGCAGTACTTC. Translating it yields CASSWDRAGLNEQYF.